This T cell receptor (beta chain) was documented in a study of cytomegalovirus exposure and HLA in healthy donors. Study observations and caveats: The study flagged some 180 TCR beta chains as cytomegalovirus-associated. Per a prior analysis, the majority of TCR beta V segments were productive roughly 87% or roughly 30% of the time.

In the case of this clone: Its antigen is not identified.

Regarding donors, all were healthy bone marrow donors. The germline V gene has CDR1 SGHTS and CDR2 YDEGEE. This CDR3 comprises 17 residues. The ends lost 0 bases at V and 2 bases at J; junction bases unmatched: 5. Primers included in the PCR were 60 Vbeta and 13 Jbeta primers. Generated by immunoSEQ multiplex PCR, the TCRdb table keeps only in-frame clones and is missing some. The table has approximately 130,000 clones, around 76% seen once. This sequence joins TRBV5-8 and TRBJ2-6; 7 nucleotides align to TRBD1. Sequences were obtained from PBMCs. The receptor comes from a woman aged 50 to 60 in good health and CMV-seronegative. CDR3 in DNA: TGTGCCAGCAGCTTGGAACAGGGGTTAACTGGGGCCAACGTCCTGACTTTC. Amino acid sequence: CASSLEQGLTGANVLTF.